This TCR beta chain was documented in a study of PD-1 blockade in classical Hodgkin lymphoma. This table comes from immunoSEQ multiplex PCR, and its TCRdb copy is limited to in-frame clones, with some not included. The repertoire holds around 29,000 clones, with roughly 90% as singletons. As to time point: newly diagnosed, previously untreated cHL patient sample. It was by magnetic negative selection that CD4+ T cells were purified from thawed PBMCs. The sequencing sample was made of CD4+ T cells from blood. This clonotype was sampled from a human donor with classical Hodgkin lymphoma.

Here the CDR3 DNA reads TGTGCCAGCAGCACCGGCGTTTCTGGGGGCCCCTACAATGAGCAGTTCTTC. Translating gives CASSTGVSGGPYNEQFF. The rearrangement joins TRBV9 to TRBJ2-1, with D tentatively TRBD1 (6 bases). Looked up from germline, CDR1 is SGDLS and CDR2 is YYNGEE. Between the trimmed V and J ends, which lost 4 bases and 2 bases, there was a span of 19 bases. The CDR3 spans 17 residues.